This entry lists 23 T cell receptor beta chains sequenced from one sample in a study of T cell responses to AZD1222 COVID-19 vaccine (dated by TCRdb to the early 2020s). Library generation was performed with the immunoSEQ multiplex PCR assay. TCRdb took this table from immuneACCESS and kept in-frame rearrangements with V and J called. Such tables lack part of the clones; where checked against another copy, unresolved V genes explain under half of the gap, and the rest is unexplained. For this sample there are approximately 130,000 clones; approximately 93% appear just once. The top ten hold under 3.5% of the sample. The sample's time point label, in plain terms: baseline before first vaccination. The specimen was peripheral blood, collected on day 0 of AZD1222 vaccination. The receptors originated from an adult in good health.

The CDR3 sequence: CATSDSRGDYEQYF. The CDR3, as DNA: TGTGCCACCAGTGATTCGAGGGGAGACTACGAGCAGTACTTC. The chain has TRBV24-1 and TRBJ2-7; D is tentatively TRBD1 or TRBD2 (5 bases each). The germline gives CDR1 KGHDR, CDR2 SFDVKD. CDR3 length equals 14 residues. V lost 2 bases to trimming and J lost 3 bases, with 10 bases between them.

The chain links TRBV29-1 to TRBJ2-7; TRBD1 aligns across 9 bases. Germline V CDR1 and CDR2: SQVTM, ANQGSEA. This CDR3 is 18 amino acids long. With 4 bases clipped from V and 4 bases from J, the junction kept 20 bases outside the gene matches. CDR3 sequence (DNA): TGCAGCGTTGCCGCGCCAAGACCAGACAGGGGGATGACTTACGAGCAGTACTTC. Residues: CSVAAPRPDRGMTYEQYF.

The V call is TRBV29-1, the J call TRBJ2-2; weak D call: TRBD2 (9 bases). Trimming pared 5 bases from V and 9 bases from J, leaving 31 bases between. CDR1 is SQVTM, CDR2 ANQGSEA, per germline. This CDR3 is built from 18 residues. CDR3 residues: CSVLAGQDNPSRSRELFF. The CDR3 nucleotides are TGCAGCGTTCTAGCGGGACAGGATAATCCTTCCCGTTCCAGGGAGCTGTTTTTT.

The chain carries TRBV9 and TRBJ1-2, with TRBD1 matching over 7 bases. Germline trimming cut 0 bases from V and 0 bases from J; bases unmatched to any gene: 2. Germline-derived CDR1 and CDR2 are SGDLS and YYNGEE. The CDR3 is made up of 15 amino acids. In DNA form, the CDR3 reads TGTGCCAGCAGCGTAGGGGGACAGTCTAACTATGGCTACACCTTC. It codes for CASSVGGQSNYGYTF.

This chain links TRBV6-5 with TRBJ2-7; no reliable D call. The length of the CDR3 is 16 residues. V lost 2 bases, J lost 0 bases, and 14 bases lay in between. Germline V lookup: CDR1 MNHEY, CDR2 SVGAGI. CDR3 coding DNA: TGTGCCAGCAGTTACCTACGAACATCGAGCTCCTACGAGCAGTACTTC. Protein sequence: CASSYLRTSSSYEQYF.

V gene TRBV29-1 combines with J gene TRBJ1-2; no reliable D call. The V and J ends lost 1 base and 6 bases respectively, with 12 bases between them. Germline V CDR1 and CDR2: SQVTM, ANQGSEA. This CDR3 has 13 residues. The CDR3 DNA reads as TGCAGCGTTGAAGCTAGGAGGGCCGATGGCTACACCTTC. The encoded protein is CSVEARRADGYTF.

The chain joins TRBV19 to TRBJ1-5; D gene unclear. The CDR3 extends over 12 amino acids. V shed 8 bases and J shed 5 bases, with 10 bases lying between them. Germline V gives CDR1 LNHDA, CDR2 SQIVND (reference sequence). CDR3 sequence (DNA): TGTGCCAGTCGGGGTTTTCATCAGCCCCAGCATTTT. It translates to CASRGFHQPQHF.

The V call is TRBV2, the J call TRBJ1-5; tentative D call: TRBD1 (5 bases). Trimming shortened V by 4 bases and J by 7 bases, and 14 bases separated the two germline ends. From germline, CDR1 is SNHLY and CDR2 FYNNEI. The CDR3 has 14 residues. Here the CDR3 reads CASSAQGRLQPQHF. Written as DNA, the CDR3 is TGTGCCAGCAGTGCCCAGGGCCGCTTGCAGCCCCAGCATTTT.

The chain recombines TRBV7-9 with TRBJ1-5; TRBD1 might be the D (5 bases). The germline gives CDR1 SEHNR, CDR2 FQNEAQ (reference sequence). The V and J ends lost 5 bases and 5 bases respectively, with 16 bases between them. The CDR3 has 15 residues. The CDR3 region has the DNA TGTGCCAGCAGCGTCTCGGGGCTGCCGGATCAGCCCCAGCATTTT. It yields the protein CASSVSGLPDQPQHF.

In DNA, the CDR3 is TGTGCCAGCAGTGAACGGAAAACTAGCGTCGATGAGCAGTTCTTC. The encoded protein is CASSERKTSVDEQFF. The chain couples TRBV25-1 to TRBJ2-1, with 7 positions matching TRBD2. CDR3 length: 15 amino acids. The germline gives CDR1 MGHDK, CDR2 SYGVNS. Trimming took 2 bases from V and 8 from J; bases not matched to a gene: 9.

This clone appeared a few times. This chain links TRBV19 with TRBJ1-5; D might be TRBD1 (6 bases). The CDR3 spans 14 residues. CDR1 and CDR2 (germline): LNHDA, SQIVND (reference sequence). V was cut by 3 bases and J by 2 bases, with 8 bases left in between. The chain's CDR3 is CASSIEGGNQPQHF. The CDR3 bases are TGTGCCAGTAGTATTGAGGGGGGCAATCAGCCCCAGCATTTT.

V is TRBV3-1 (or the pseudogene TRBV3-2) and J is TRBJ2-3; TRBD2 matches 7 bases. This CDR3 is 16 amino acids long. Trimming took 1 base from V and 8 from J; bases not matched to a gene: 12. From germline, CDR1 is LGHDT and CDR2 YNNKEL (reference sequence). CDR3 sequence reads: CASSQGLADWLGTQYF. The CDR3 DNA sequence: TGTGCCAGCAGCCAAGGGCTAGCGGACTGGTTAGGTACGCAGTATTTT.

The rearrangement uses TRBV4-2 and TRBJ2-2; no firm D call. Trimming left V 3 bases short and J 0 bases short, with 8 bases between. CDR3 length: 15 residues. CDR1 is LGHNA and CDR2 is YNFKEQ in the germline V gene. The CDR3 is CASSHDRANTGELFF. In DNA form, the CDR3 reads TGTGCCAGCAGCCATGATAGGGCGAACACCGGGGAGCTGTTTTTT.

The J gene is TRBJ1-2, the V gene TRBV7-2; D is unresolved. Trimming shortened V by 2 bases and J by 7 bases, and 11 bases separated the two germline ends. This CDR3 has 13 residues. Germline V lookup: CDR1 SGHTA, CDR2 FQGNSA. The CDR3, as DNA: TGTGCCAGCAGCTTATTCCGGACGGGTGGCTACACCTTC. This encodes CASSLFRTGGYTF.

The chain combines TRBV19 with TRBJ1-6; 7 bases align to TRBD1. The CDR3 is 15 amino acids. V dropped 1 base and J dropped 9; count of bases not matched to a gene: 6. Germline V gene data show CDR1 as LNHDA and CDR2 as SQIVND (reference sequence). The CDR3: CASSIATGSSSPLHF. The CDR3, as DNA: TGTGCCAGTAGTATAGCGACAGGGAGTTCTTCACCCCTCCACTTT.

The chain couples TRBV6-6 to TRBJ2-3, with 7 bases identical to TRBD2. V gave up 6 bases and J gave up 0 bases; unmatched junction bases: 3. Germline lookup yields CDR1 MNHNY and CDR2 SVGAGI (reference sequence). This CDR3 has 14 amino acids. The CDR3 region is CASRYSGSTDTQYF. DNA for the CDR3: TGTGCCAGCAGGTATAGCGGGAGCACAGATACGCAGTATTTT.

V gene TRBV6-2 or TRBV6-3 combines with J gene TRBJ2-3; 12 nucleotides align to TRBD2. Germline lookup yields CDR1 MNHEY and CDR2 SVGEGT. V was pared by 5 bases and J by 1 base, with 4 bases of the junction left unmatched. The CDR3 consists of 16 residues. The CDR3 loop reads CASSRLAGDGTDTQYF. CDR3 in DNA: TGTGCCAGCAGTCGACTAGCGGGAGATGGCACAGATACGCAGTATTTT.

The V and J genes are TRBV27 and TRBJ2-5, with 7 bases lining up with TRBD1. CDR3 size: 16 residues. V gave up 4 bases and J gave up 7 bases; unmatched junction bases: 15. Germline CDR1 and CDR2: MNHEY and SMNVEV (reference sequence). The CDR3 here is CASSSSPGGREGTQYF. Written as DNA, the CDR3 is TGTGCCAGCAGTTCGTCCCCAGGGGGTAGGGAAGGGACCCAGTACTTC.

In DNA form, the CDR3 reads TGTGCCAGCAGCACCGGGAAGGGGGTCGTGTACGAGCAGTACTTC. Translation: CASSTGKGVVYEQYF. This sequence joins TRBV7-2 and TRBJ2-7, with D perhaps TRBD1 (6 bases). V was shortened by 5 bases and J by 4 bases, with 18 bases between the two germline ends. Germline CDR1 is SGHTA and CDR2 is FQGNSA. The CDR3 contains 15 residues.

This clone was detected a few times. The J gene is TRBJ1-2, the V gene TRBV3-1 (or the pseudogene TRBV3-2); D uncertain. Trimming left V 1 base short and J 5 bases short, with 14 bases between. CDR1 LGHDT and CDR2 YNNKEL come from the germline V gene (reference sequence). This CDR3 has 15 amino acids. The CDR3, as DNA: TGTGCCAGCAGCCAAGGATGGGCGGGCCCGTATGGCTACACCTTC. Encoded protein: CASSQGWAGPYGYTF.

The rearrangement uses TRBV28 and TRBJ2-6; D is ambiguous. This CDR3 region has 15 residues. CDR1 is MDHEN, CDR2 SYDVKM, per germline. V lost 7 bases and J lost 0, with 10 bases in between. CDR3 loop: CASTKPSSGANVLTF. CDR3 nucleotides: TGTGCCAGCACAAAGCCCAGCTCTGGGGCCAACGTCCTGACTTTC.

This sequence joins TRBV4-1 and TRBJ2-5; D perhaps matches TRBD2 (5 bases). The V end was cut by 1 base, the J end by 5 bases, with 8 bases between. The CDR3 length is 13 residues. Germline V gene data show CDR1 as MGHRA and CDR2 as YSYEKL. CDR3 nucleotide sequence: TGCGCCAGCAGCCAAGCTCAGCGGGAGACCCAGTACTTC. This sequence encodes CASSQAQRETQYF.

This chain links TRBV30 with TRBJ1-3; D is ambiguous. The germline V gene has CDR1 GTSNPN and CDR2 SVGIG (reference sequence). The V and J ends lost 0 bases and 2 bases respectively, with 8 bases between them. The CDR3 runs 14 residues. CDR3 nucleotides: TGTGCCTGGAGTGTCTCCTTTGCTGGAAACACCATATATTTT. Its protein is CAWSVSFAGNTIYF. The whole variable domain, remainder taken from reference TRBV30 and TRBJ1-3, is SQTIHQWPATLVQPVGSPLSLECTVEGTSNPNLYWYRQAAGRGLQLLFYSVGIGQISSEVPQNLSASRPQDRQFILSSKKLLLSDSGFYLCAWSVSFAGNTIYFGEGSWLTVV.